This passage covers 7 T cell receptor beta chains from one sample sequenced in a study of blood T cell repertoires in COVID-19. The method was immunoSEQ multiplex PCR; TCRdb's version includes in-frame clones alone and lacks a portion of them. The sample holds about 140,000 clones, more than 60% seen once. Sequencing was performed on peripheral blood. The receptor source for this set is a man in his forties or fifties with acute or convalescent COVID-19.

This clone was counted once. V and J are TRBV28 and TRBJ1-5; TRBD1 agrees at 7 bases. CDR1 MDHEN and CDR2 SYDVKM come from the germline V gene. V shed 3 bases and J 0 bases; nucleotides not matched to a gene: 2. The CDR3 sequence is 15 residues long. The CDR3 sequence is CASSFRDSSNQPQHF. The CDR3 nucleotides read TGTGCCAGCAGTTTCCGGGACAGTAGCAATCAGCCCCAGCATTTT.

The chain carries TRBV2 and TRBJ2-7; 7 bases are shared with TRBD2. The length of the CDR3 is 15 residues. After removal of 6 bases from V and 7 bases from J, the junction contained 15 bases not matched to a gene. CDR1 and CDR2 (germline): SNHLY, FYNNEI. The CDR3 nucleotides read TGTGCCAGCAGCCCTTTAACCCCGGGGGGAGTAGAGCAGTACGTC. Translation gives CASSPLTPGGVEQYV.

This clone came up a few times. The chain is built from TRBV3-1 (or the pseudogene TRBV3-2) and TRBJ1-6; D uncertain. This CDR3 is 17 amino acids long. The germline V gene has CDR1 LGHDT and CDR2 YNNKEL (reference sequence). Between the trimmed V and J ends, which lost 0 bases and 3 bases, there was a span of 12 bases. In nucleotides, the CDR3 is TGTGCCAGCAGCCAAGAGAGGGTTTCCCGCTATAATTCACCCCTCCACTTT. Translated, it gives CASSQERVSRYNSPLHF.

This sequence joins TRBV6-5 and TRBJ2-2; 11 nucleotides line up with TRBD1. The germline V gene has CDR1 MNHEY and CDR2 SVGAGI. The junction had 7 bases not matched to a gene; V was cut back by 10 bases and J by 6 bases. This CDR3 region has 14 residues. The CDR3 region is CATSGQGAAGELFF. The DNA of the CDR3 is TGTGCCACCTCTGGACAGGGGGCGGCCGGGGAGCTGTTTTTT.

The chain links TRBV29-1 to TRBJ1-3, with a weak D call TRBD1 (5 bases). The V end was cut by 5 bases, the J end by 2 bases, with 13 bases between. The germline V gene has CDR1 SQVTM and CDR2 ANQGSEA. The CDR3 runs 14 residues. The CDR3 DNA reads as TGCAGCGTTCAGCGGGGGACCGCTGGAAACACCATATATTTT. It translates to CSVQRGTAGNTIYF.

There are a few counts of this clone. DNA for the CDR3: TGTGCCAGCAGCGTAGCTCATGCTCCCGGGACATATAACACCGGGGAGCTGTTTTTT. This codes for CASSVAHAPGTYNTGELFF. The chain is built from TRBV9 and TRBJ2-2; a weak D match, TRBD1 (6 bases). This CDR3 contains 19 residues. The V gene lost 0 bases and the J gene lost 2 bases, with 20 bases spanning the gap. Looked up from germline, CDR1 is SGDLS and CDR2 is YYNGEE.

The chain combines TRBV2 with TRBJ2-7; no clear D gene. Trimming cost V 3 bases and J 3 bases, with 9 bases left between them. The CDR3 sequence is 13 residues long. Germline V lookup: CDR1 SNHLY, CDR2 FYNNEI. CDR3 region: CASSDVEYYEQYV. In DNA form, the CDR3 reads TGTGCCAGCAGTGACGTTGAGTACTACGAGCAGTACGTC.